These T cell receptor beta chains were read from a single sample in a study of post-analysis software for immune sequencing data. TCRdb reprocessed the PCR reads with MiXCR, giving one entry per CDR3 protein. The table lists roughly 410,000 distinct CDR3 sequences, roughly 38% of them singletons. Material: blood. These receptors came from a girl aged 5-17 years with multiple sclerosis. Each CDR3 is given with its conserved first and last residue. The D gene is left open where the match is weak. Clone size is not always given. Where it is, it says once, few, many or a class for expanded clones.

V	size	J	D	CDR3	DNA
TRBV20-1	.	TRBJ2-6	.	CSAERARGLGGANVLTF	TGCAGTGCTGAAAGGGCCCGGGGATTGGGCGGGGCCAACGTCCTGACTTTC
TRBV7-6	.	TRBJ2-5	TRBD2	CASSYVSGGSETQYF	TGTGCCAGCAGCTACGTTAGCGGGGGGAGCGAGACCCAGTACTTC
TRBV7-9	.	TRBJ1-5	.	CASAGSNQPQHF	TGTGCCAGCGCTGGAAGCAATCAGCCCCAGCATTTT
TRBV19	.	TRBJ2-5	.	CASSILSAETQYF	TGTGCCAGTAGTATATTATCCGCGGAGACCCAGTACTTC
TRBV5-1	once	TRBJ2-7	.	CASSLDVARVNEQYF	TGCGCCAGCAGCTTGGACGTAGCCAGAGTGAATGAGCAGTACTTC
TRBV7-8	.	TRBJ2-1	TRBD2	CTSSLPRGGDYNEQFF	TGTACCAGCAGCTTACCGCGCGGGGGGGATTACAATGAGCAGTTCTTC
TRBV12-3/TRBV12-4	few	TRBJ1-5	.	CASSRGNQPQHF	TGTGCCAGCAGTAGGGGGAATCAGCCCCAGCATTTT
TRBV4-1	.	TRBJ2-3	TRBD2	CAGSHSGVLAGEGDTQYF	TGCGCCGGCAGCCACTCCGGAGTACTAGCGGGGGAGGGAGATACGCAGTATTTT
TRBV20-1	few	TRBJ1-5	TRBD1	CSASPGGGNQPQHF	TGCAGTGCAAGCCCAGGGGGCGGGAATCAGCCCCAGCATTTT
TRBV10-1	.	TRBJ2-3	.	CASAAGPTDTQYF	TGCGCCAGCGCGGCAGGCCCAACAGATACGCAGTATTTT
TRBV6-1	few	TRBJ2-1	.	CASTLAQGGTNNEQFF	TGTGCCAGCACCCTCGCCCAGGGGGGGACTAACAATGAGCAGTTCTTC
TRBV27	few	TRBJ2-1	TRBD1	CASSLSPWDRLTYNEQFF	TGTGCCAGCAGTTTATCGCCTTGGGACAGGCTTACCTACAATGAGCAGTTCTTC
TRBV5-4	.	TRBJ2-1	.	CASSSGHDEQFF	TGTGCCAGCAGCTCCGGACACGATGAGCAGTTCTTC
TRBV4-2	.	TRBJ1-1	TRBD1	CASSQDSGRGVFRGGTEAFF	TGTGCCAGCAGCCAAGATTCGGGCAGGGGTGTTTTCAGGGGGGGCACTGAAGCTTTCTTT
TRBV7-2	once	TRBJ1-2	.	CASSLEGFDYGYTF	TGTGCCAGCAGCTTGGAGGGATTTGACTATGGCTACACCTTC
TRBV20-1	few	TRBJ2-6	.	CSARDAGSGANVLTF	TGCAGTGCTAGAGATGCTGGCTCTGGGGCCAACGTCCTGACTTTC
TRBV10-3	.	TRBJ2-3	.	CATSRPGGQVDTQYF	TGTGCCACCTCGAGGCCGGGGGGCCAGGTAGATACGCAGTATTTT
TRBV5-1	.	TRBJ1-2	.	CASSPGRRDYGYTF	TGCGCCAGCAGCCCGGGACGGAGGGACTATGGCTACACCTTC
TRBV5-1	.	TRBJ2-1	TRBD2	CANSWLAGGQEQFF	TGCGCCAACAGCTGGTTAGCGGGGGGGCAAGAGCAGTTCTTC
TRBV4-3	few	TRBJ1-2	.	CASSQDPGVGYTF	TGCGCCAGCAGCCAAGACCCCGGCGTAGGCTACACCTTC
TRBV11-2	few	TRBJ2-5	.	CASSLAPGKSEPQYF	TGTGCCAGCAGCTTAGCGCCAGGGAAATCGGAGCCCCAGTACTTC
TRBV12-3/TRBV12-4	.	TRBJ1-4	.	CASSRYSATNEKLFF	TGTGCCAGCAGTCGCTACAGCGCAACTAATGAAAAACTGTTTTTT